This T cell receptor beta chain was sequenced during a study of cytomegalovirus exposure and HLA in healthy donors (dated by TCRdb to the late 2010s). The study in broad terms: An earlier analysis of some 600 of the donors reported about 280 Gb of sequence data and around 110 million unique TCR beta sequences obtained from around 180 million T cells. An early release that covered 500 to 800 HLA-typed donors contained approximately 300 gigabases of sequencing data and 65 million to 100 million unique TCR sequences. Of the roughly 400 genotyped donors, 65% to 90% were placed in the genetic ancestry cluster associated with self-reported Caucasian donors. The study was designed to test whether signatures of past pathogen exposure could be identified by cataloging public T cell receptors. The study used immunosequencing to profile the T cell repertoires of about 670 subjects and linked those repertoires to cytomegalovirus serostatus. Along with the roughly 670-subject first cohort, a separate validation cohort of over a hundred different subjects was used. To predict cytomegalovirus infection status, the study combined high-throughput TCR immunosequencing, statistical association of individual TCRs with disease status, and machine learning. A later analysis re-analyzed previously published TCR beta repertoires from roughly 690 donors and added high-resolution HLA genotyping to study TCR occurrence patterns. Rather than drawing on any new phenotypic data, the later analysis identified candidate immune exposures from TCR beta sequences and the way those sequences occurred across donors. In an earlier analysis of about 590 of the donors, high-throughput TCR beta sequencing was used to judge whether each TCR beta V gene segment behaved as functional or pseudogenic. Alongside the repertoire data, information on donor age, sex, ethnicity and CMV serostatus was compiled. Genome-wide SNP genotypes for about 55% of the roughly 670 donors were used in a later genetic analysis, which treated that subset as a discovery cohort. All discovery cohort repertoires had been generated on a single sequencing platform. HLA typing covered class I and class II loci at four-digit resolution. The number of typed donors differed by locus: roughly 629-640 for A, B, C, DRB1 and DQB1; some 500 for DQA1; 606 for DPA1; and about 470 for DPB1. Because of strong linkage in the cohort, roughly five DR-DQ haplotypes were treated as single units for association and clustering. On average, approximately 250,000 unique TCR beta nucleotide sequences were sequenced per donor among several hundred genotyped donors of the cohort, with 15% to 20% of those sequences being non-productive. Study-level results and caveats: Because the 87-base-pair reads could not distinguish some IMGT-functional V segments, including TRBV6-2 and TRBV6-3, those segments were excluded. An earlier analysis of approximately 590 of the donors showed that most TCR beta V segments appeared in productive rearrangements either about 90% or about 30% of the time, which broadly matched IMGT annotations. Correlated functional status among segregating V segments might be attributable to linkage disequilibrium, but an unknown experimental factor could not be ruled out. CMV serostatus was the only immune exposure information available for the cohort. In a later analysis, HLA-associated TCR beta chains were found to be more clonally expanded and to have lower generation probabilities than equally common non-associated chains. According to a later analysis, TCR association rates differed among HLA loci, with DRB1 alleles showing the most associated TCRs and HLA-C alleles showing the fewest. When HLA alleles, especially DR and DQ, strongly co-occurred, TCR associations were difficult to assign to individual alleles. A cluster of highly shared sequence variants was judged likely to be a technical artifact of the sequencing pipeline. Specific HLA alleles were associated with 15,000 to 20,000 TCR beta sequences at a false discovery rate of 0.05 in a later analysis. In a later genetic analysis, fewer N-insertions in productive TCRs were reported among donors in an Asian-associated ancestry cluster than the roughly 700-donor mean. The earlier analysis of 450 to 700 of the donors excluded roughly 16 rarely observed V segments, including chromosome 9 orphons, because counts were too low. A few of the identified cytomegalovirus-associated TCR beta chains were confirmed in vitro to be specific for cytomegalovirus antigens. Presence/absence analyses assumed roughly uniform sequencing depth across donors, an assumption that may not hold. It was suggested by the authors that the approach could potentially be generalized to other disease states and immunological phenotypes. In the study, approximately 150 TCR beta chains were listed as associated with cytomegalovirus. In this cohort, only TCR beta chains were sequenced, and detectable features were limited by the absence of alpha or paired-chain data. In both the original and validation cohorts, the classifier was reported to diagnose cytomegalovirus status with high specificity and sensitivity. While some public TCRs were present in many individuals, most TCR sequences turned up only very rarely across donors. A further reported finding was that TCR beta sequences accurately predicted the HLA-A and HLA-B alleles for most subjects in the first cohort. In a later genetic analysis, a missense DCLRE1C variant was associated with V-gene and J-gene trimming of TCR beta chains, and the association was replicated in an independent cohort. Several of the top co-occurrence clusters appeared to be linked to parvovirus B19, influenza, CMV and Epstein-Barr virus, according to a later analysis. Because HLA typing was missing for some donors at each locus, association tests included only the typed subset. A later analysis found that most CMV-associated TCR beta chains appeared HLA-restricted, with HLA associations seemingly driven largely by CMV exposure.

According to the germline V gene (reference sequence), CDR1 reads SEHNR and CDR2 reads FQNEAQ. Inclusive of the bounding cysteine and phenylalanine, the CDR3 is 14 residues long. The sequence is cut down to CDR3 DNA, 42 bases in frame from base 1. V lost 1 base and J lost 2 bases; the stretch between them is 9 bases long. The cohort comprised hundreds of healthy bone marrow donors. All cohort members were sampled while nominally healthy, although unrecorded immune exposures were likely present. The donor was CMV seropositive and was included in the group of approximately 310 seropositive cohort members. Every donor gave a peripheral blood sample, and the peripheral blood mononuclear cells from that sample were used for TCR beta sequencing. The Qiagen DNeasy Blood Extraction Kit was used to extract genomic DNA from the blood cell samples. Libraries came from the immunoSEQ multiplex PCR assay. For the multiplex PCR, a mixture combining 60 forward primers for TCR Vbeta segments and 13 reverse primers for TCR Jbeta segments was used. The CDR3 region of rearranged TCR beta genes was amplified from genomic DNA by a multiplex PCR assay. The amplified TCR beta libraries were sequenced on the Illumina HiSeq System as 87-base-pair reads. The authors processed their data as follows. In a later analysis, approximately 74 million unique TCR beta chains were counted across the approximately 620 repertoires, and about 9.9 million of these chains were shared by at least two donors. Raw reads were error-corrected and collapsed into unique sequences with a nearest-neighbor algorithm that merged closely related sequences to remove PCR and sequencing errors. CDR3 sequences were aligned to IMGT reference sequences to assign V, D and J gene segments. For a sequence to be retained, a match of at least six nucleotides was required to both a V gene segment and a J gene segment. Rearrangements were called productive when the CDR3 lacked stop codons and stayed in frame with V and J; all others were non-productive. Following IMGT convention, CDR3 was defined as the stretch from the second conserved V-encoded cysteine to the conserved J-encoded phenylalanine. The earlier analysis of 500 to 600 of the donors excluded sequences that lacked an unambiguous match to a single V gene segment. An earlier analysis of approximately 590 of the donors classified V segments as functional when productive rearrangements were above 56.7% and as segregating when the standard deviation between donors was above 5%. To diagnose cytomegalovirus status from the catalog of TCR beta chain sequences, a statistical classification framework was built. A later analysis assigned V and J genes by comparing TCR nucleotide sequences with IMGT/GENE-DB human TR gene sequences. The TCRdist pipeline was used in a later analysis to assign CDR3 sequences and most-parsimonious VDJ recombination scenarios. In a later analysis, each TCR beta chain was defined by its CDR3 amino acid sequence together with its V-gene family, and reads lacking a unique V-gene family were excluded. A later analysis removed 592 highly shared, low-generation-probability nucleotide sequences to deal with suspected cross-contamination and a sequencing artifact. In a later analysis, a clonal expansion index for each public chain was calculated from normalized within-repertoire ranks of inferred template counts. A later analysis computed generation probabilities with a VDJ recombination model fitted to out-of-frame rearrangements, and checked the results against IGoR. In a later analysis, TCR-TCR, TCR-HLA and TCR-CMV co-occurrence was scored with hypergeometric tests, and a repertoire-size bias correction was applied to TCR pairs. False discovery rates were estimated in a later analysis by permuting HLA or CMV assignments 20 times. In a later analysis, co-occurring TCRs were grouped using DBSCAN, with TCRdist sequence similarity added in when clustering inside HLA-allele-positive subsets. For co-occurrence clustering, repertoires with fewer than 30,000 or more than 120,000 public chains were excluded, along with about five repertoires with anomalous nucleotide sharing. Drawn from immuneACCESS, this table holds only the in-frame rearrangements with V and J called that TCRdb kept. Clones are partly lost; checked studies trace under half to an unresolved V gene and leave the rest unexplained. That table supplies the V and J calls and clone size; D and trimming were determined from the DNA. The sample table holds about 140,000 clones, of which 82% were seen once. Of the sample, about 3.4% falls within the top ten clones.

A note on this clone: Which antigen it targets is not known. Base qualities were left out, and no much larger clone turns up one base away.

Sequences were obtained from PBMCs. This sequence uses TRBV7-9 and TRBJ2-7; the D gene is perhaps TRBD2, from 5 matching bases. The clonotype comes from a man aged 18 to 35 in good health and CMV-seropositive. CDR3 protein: CASSLVSRAYEQYF. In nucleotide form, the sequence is TGTGCCAGCAGCTTAGTATCGAGGGCCTACGAGCAGTACTTC.